The TCR beta chain under discussion was sequenced for a study of blood T cell repertoires in COVID-19. The method was immunoSEQ multiplex PCR; TCRdb's version includes in-frame clones alone and lacks a portion of them. The sample yields some 80,000 clones, about 88% seen once. Trimming took 4 bases from V and 8 from J; bases not matched to a gene: 10. The CDR3 sequence is 15 residues long. CDR1 LNHNV and CDR2 YYDKDF come from the germline V gene (reference sequence). Sequencing was done on a sample of peripheral blood. The receptor comes from an elderly man with active or convalescent COVID-19. The chain has TRBV15 and TRBJ1-4; TRBD1 agrees at 7 bases. The CDR3 DNA reads TGTGCCACCAGCACCCCGGGACAGTCTTACGAAAAACTGTTTTTT. It codes for CATSTPGQSYEKLFF.